Presented here are 25 T cell receptor beta chains from one specimen sequenced in a study of T cells in Graves' hyperthyroidism and ophthalmopathy. Template material for amplifying TCR beta CDR3 regions consisted of RNA transcripts. HTBI primers were used for first-round RT-PCR of the TCR CDR3. TCRdb re-derived calls from the multiplex PCR reads in MiXCR, one entry per CDR3 protein. The data hold around 440,000 distinct CDR3 sequences, with more than 15% observed a single time. The sample was blood. Receptors originate from a young woman with Graves' hyperthyroidism.

This clonotype was picked up one time. The chain links TRBV6-5 to TRBJ2-6; D uncertain. The CDR3 has 17 residues. V was shortened by 4 bases and J by 0 bases, with 13 bases between the two germline ends. Germline-derived CDR1 and CDR2 are MNHEY and SVGAGI. Here the CDR3 reads CASSFLLAPSGANVLTF. Here the CDR3 DNA reads TGTGCCAGCAGTTTTCTTTTAGCTCCCTCTGGGGCCAACGTCCTGACTTTC.

This clonotype was counted between two and nine times. The rearrangement joins TRBV5-1 to TRBJ2-2; D uncertain. The germline gives CDR1 SGHRS, CDR2 YFSETQ. V shed 2 bases and J shed 9 bases, with 11 bases lying between them. This CDR3 is 13 amino acids long. CDR3: CASSLSLERELFF. The CDR3 nucleotides read TGCGCCAGCAGCTTATCCTTGGAAAGGGAGCTGTTTTTT.

There are many counts of this clonotype. V gene TRBV28 combines with J gene TRBJ1-4; 7 bases line up with TRBD1. In germline, CDR1 is MDHEN, CDR2 SYDVKM. The V gene end was trimmed by 7 bases and the J gene end by 0 bases; junction bases not matched to a gene: 5. This CDR3 region has 15 residues. The CDR3 region is CASNAGGATNEKLFF. The CDR3 DNA is TGTGCCAGCAACGCAGGGGGTGCAACTAATGAAAAACTGTTTTTT. Combining the CDR3 with reference TRBV28 and TRBJ1-4 gives the whole variable domain DVKVTQSSRYLVKRTGEKVFLECVQDMDHENMFWYRQDPGLGLRLIYFSYDVKMKEKGDIPEGYSVSREKKERFSLILESASTNQTSMYLCASNAGGATNEKLFFGSGTQLSVL.

The sample holds many counts of this clonotype. The chain recombines TRBV7-9 with TRBJ1-5; 7 nucleotides line up with TRBD1. Trimming at V came to 2 bases and at J to 0 bases, leaving 1 base not matched to a gene. This CDR3 is built from 15 residues. CDR1 SEHNR and CDR2 FQNEAQ come from the germline V gene (reference sequence). CDR3 amino acids: CASSLQGGSNQPQHF. In DNA, the CDR3 is TGTGCCAGCAGCTTACAGGGGGGTAGCAATCAGCCCCAGCATTTT.

This clonotype was picked up many times. The V gene is TRBV18, the J gene TRBJ1-1; the D gene is possibly TRBD1 (5 bases). CDR1 KGHSH and CDR2 LQKENI come from the germline V gene. This CDR3 region has 16 residues. With 6 bases removed from V and 1 base from J, the gap between germline ends came to 18 bases. The CDR3 loop is CASSLGRGGGNTEAFF. Written as DNA, the CDR3 is TGTGCCAGCTCCCTCGGCCGGGGCGGAGGGAACACTGAAGCTTTCTTT.

The V gene is TRBV28, the J gene TRBJ2-7; D assignment may be TRBD1 or TRBD2 (5 bases each). The V and J ends lost 7 bases and 3 bases respectively, with 13 bases between them. This CDR3 spans 13 amino acids. Germline-derived CDR1 and CDR2 are MDHEN and SYDVKM. The CDR3, as DNA: TGTGCCAGCACCAGGGACCGAGGCTACGAGCAGTACTTC. The encoded protein is CASTRDRGYEQYF. Based on the CDR3 plus reference TRBV28 and TRBJ2-7, the full variable domain is DVKVTQSSRYLVKRTGEKVFLECVQDMDHENMFWYRQDPGLGLRLIYFSYDVKMKEKGDIPEGYSVSREKKERFSLILESASTNQTSMYLCASTRDRGYEQYFGPGTRLTVT.

This clonotype has at least ten counts. V gene TRBV5-1 combines with J gene TRBJ2-1; 8 bases line up with TRBD2. Germline CDR1 and CDR2: SGHRS and YFSETQ. The V and J ends lost 3 bases and 6 bases, in that order; junction bases with no gene match: 8. There are 15 residues in the CDR3. CDR3 residues: CASSWEPGLVNEQFF. The CDR3 coding sequence is TGCGCCAGCAGCTGGGAGCCGGGACTAGTCAATGAGCAGTTCTTC.

There are a few counts of this clonotype. The chain uses TRBV11-2 and TRBJ2-1; D might be TRBD2 (5 bases). Near its end, the DNA agrees better with TRBJ2-7, so the J call may be wrong. Germline values: CDR1 SGHAT, CDR2 FQNNGV. The CDR3 is 20 residues long. CDR3 in amino acids: CASSLEVRMRPLGDYNEQYF. CDR3 DNA sequence: TGTGCCAGCAGCTTAGAAGTACGAATGAGACCCCTGGGAGATTACAATGAGCAGTACTTC.

Many counts were recorded for this clonotype. The rearrangement uses TRBV29-1 and TRBJ1-5; 8 bases match TRBD1. CDR1 is SQVTM and CDR2 is ANQGSEA in the germline V gene. V lost 5 bases to trimming and J lost 2 bases; unmatched junction nucleotides: 17. This CDR3 spans 18 amino acids. CDR3 region: CSVSFTLSPGGGNQPQHF. The DNA of the CDR3 is TGCAGCGTTAGCTTCACCCTTTCCCCAGGGGGCGGCAATCAGCCCCAGCATTTT.

On this clonotype: One junction end does not reproduce the germline sequence, and a read error may be involved. Here the CDR3 reads CASSVAGPISGNTIYF. CDR3 nucleotides: TGTGCCAGCAGCGTAGCCGGGCCCATCTCTGGAAACACCATATACTTT. This chain joins TRBV9 and TRBJ1-3; D gene uncertain. Germline V gives CDR1 SGDLS, CDR2 YYNGEE. CDR3 length: 16 amino acids.

This clonotype was detected ten times or more. CDR3 in amino acids: CASSSQGETEAFF. The CDR3 coding sequence is TGTGCCAGCAGCTCACAGGGAGAGACTGAAGCTTTCTTT. The chain links TRBV12-3 or TRBV12-4 to TRBJ1-1; possible D gene TRBD1, 6 bases. CDR3 length equals 13 residues. V lost 6 bases, J lost 5 bases, and 13 bases lay in between.

This clonotype was counted only a few times. V is TRBV7-9 and J is TRBJ1-2; D is uncertain. The germline V gene encodes CDR1 SEHNR and CDR2 FQNEAQ (reference sequence). The CDR3 runs 14 residues. V gave up 5 bases and J gave up 6 bases, with 16 bases separating them. CDR3 DNA sequence: TGTGCCAGCAGCCCTTTGGCGGGGTCCAATGGCTACACCTTC. Its protein product is CASSPLAGSNGYTF.

This clonotype has a handful of counts. Germline is not matched at one junction end, which may reflect a read error. The V gene is TRBV7-9, the J gene TRBJ2-5; D call uncertain. Looked up from germline, CDR1 is SEHNR and CDR2 is FQNEAQ (reference sequence). The CDR3 covers 12 residues. The CDR3, as DNA: TGTGCCAGCAGCCCTTTGCAAGAGGCCCAGTACTTC. The encoded protein is CASSPLQEAQYF.

This clonotype was counted many times. The V gene is TRBV29-1, the J gene TRBJ2-2; unclear D gene. CDR1 and CDR2 (germline): SQVTM, ANQGSEA. V was cut by 4 bases and J by 7 bases, with 7 bases left in between. The CDR3 contains 11 residues. The CDR3: CSVVAFGELFF. CDR3 DNA: TGCAGCGTTGTGGCCTTCGGGGAGCTGTTTTTT.

Many counts were recorded for this clonotype. The chain uses TRBV11-3 and TRBJ2-6; 10 bases line up with TRBD1. Germline CDR1 reads SGHNT; CDR2 reads YENEEA. J was trimmed by 1 base and V by 7 bases; bases with no gene match: 7. The length of the CDR3 is 17 residues. CDR3 bases: TGTGCCAGCACCACGCGGGACAGGGGTTCTGGGGCCAACGTCCTGACTTTC. Translated: CASTTRDRGSGANVLTF.

V usage is TRBV10-3 and J usage is TRBJ1-4; 9 bases map to TRBD1. With 5 bases clipped from V and 8 bases from J, the junction kept 9 bases outside the gene matches. CDR1 and CDR2 (germline): ENHRY, SYGVKD. This CDR3 has 15 amino acids. The CDR3 is CAISSTGTGNEKLFF. Here the CDR3 DNA reads TGTGCCATCAGTTCTACCGGGACAGGGAACGAAAAACTGTTTTTT.

This clonotype occurred many times. The chain carries TRBV10-3 and TRBJ2-7; the match to TRBD2 covers 10 bases. V lost 10 bases, J lost 3 bases, and 6 bases stayed unmatched. CDR1 ENHRY and CDR2 SYGVKD come from the germline V gene. The CDR3 has 13 amino acids. The CDR3 protein is CASGTSESYEQYF. The CDR3 region has the DNA TGTGCCAGTGGGACTAGCGAAAGCTACGAGCAGTACTTC.

The chain carries TRBV12-3 or TRBV12-4 and TRBJ2-5; TRBD1 matches at 8 bases. The CDR3 is made up of 15 amino acids. V was pared by 4 bases and J by 5 bases, with 9 bases of the junction left unmatched. The CDR3 coding sequence is TGTGCCAGCAGTTCGGGGAGACAGGGGATCGAGACCCAGTACTTC. Translation: CASSSGRQGIETQYF.

This clonotype was seen only a few times. The chain uses TRBV28 and TRBJ1-6, with D tentatively TRBD1 (5 bases). CDR3 length equals 15 residues. V shed 3 bases and J shed 9 bases, with 15 bases lying between them. Per germline, CDR1 MDHEN and CDR2 SYDVKM. CDR3 nucleotide sequence: TGTGCCAGCAGTTTGGCGGGACGCCCGAGTTCACCCCTCCACTTT. It codes for CASSLAGRPSSPLHF. The whole variable domain, remainder taken from reference TRBV28 and TRBJ1-6, is DVKVTQSSRYLVKRTGEKVFLECVQDMDHENMFWYRQDPGLGLRLIYFSYDVKMKEKGDIPEGYSVSREKKERFSLILESASTNQTSMYLCASSLAGRPSSPLHFGNGTRLTVT.

As regards this clonotype: A much bigger clone sits one base away, suggesting this may be a read error. The V and J genes are TRBV10-3 and TRBJ2-2; 7 bases map to TRBD1. Germline CDR1 reads ENHRY; CDR2 reads SYGVKD. CDR3 length: 12 residues. The CDR3 sequence: CATSESTGRLFF. As DNA, the CDR3 is TGTGCCACCAGTGAGTCGACAGGGAGGCTGTTTTTT.

This clonotype was detected ten times or more. The V call is TRBV18, the J call TRBJ1-2; TRBD1 matches 7 bases. This CDR3 is 14 amino acids long. Losses at the gene ends were 3 bases for V and 3 bases for J; bases not matched to a gene: 4. Germline V gives CDR1 KGHSH, CDR2 LQKENI. In DNA, the CDR3 is TGTGCCAGCTCACCCACAGGGGCGGACTATGGCTACACCTTC. Translating it yields CASSPTGADYGYTF.

This clonotype was seen at least ten times. J is TRBJ1-2 and V is TRBV7-9; 7 bases line up with TRBD1. Germline V CDR1 and CDR2: SEHNR, FQNEAQ (reference sequence). The J segment lost 7 bases and the V segment lost 4 bases, leaving 6 bases of the junction unmatched. CDR3 length: 13 residues. The CDR3 reads CASSSTGPAGYTF. DNA for the CDR3: TGTGCCAGCAGCTCGACAGGGCCGGCTGGCTACACCTTC.

This clonotype was seen ten or more times. The gene calls are TRBV6-1 and TRBJ2-3, with D possibly TRBD2 on 5 matching bases. The V end was cut by 5 bases, the J end by 2 bases, with 17 bases between. The CDR3 is made up of 16 amino acids. Germline V lookup: CDR1 MNHNS, CDR2 SASEGT. Here the CDR3 reads CASSYAGVGLTDTQYF. In nucleotides, the CDR3 is TGTGCCAGCAGTTACGCCGGGGTAGGCCTCACAGATACGCAGTATTTT.

This clonotype was counted many times. The chain employs TRBV7-3 and TRBJ1-2, with 9 bases fitting TRBD1. V was pared by 3 bases and J by 7 bases, with 15 bases of the junction left unmatched. The CDR3 loop spans 17 amino acids. CDR1 is SGHTA and CDR2 is FQGTGA in the germline V gene. CDR3 nucleotide sequence: TGTGCCAGCAGCTTGGACCCCAACAGGGGGCGCGGATCTGGCTACACCTTC. Protein product: CASSLDPNRGRGSGYTF.

This clonotype was observed a handful of times. This chain joins TRBV19 and TRBJ1-4, with D possibly matching TRBD1 (6 bases). This CDR3 is built from 14 residues. Trimming left V 5 bases short and J 6 bases short, with 13 bases between. Looked up from germline, CDR1 is LNHDA and CDR2 is SQIVND (reference sequence). CDR3 bases: TGTGCCAGTAGTCCCCAGGGGAGGGATGAAAAACTGTTTTTT. This codes for CASSPQGRDEKLFF.